These 5 T cell receptor beta chains were all obtained from the same sample, sequenced in a study of shared clonotypes between healthy human individuals. Profiled with immunoSEQ multiplex PCR; TCRdb holds only in-frame clones, not every one. The sample lists roughly 2.6 million clones; roughly 92% were seen once. The sequenced material came from naive CD4+ T cells sorted from blood. The subset here: CD45RA+ positively selected. All receptors derive from a man aged 18 to 29 in good health.

The chain employs TRBV7-9 and TRBJ2-7, with unresolved D. With 5 bases removed from V and 2 bases from J, the gap between germline ends came to 13 bases. Per the germline V gene, CDR1 is SEHNR and CDR2 is FQNEAQ (reference sequence). The CDR3 loop spans 14 amino acids. The CDR3 coding sequence is TGTGCCAGCAGCCCCCGATTTGGCCCCTACGAGCAGTACTTC. It specifies CASSPRFGPYEQYF.

This clone was seen a few times. This CDR3 is CASTARGGNQPQHF. CDR3 nucleotides: TGTGCCAGCACCGCACGCGGGGGCAATCAGCCCCAGCATTTT. The chain uses TRBV6-1 and TRBJ1-5; D not certain. The CDR3 contains 14 residues. The germline V and J ends were trimmed by 7 bases and 2 bases, with 12 bases remaining between them. Germline V gene sequence: CDR1 MNHNS, CDR2 SASEGT.

The genes are TRBV27 and TRBJ1-1; 11 bases are a match to TRBD1. The J segment lost 4 bases and the V segment lost 6 bases, leaving 7 bases of the junction unmatched. The CDR3 runs 15 residues. Germline loops: CDR1 MNHEY, CDR2 SMNVEV (reference sequence). The CDR3 region is CASSSLGTGGTEAFF. CDR3 bases: TGTGCCAGCAGCTCCCTAGGGACAGGGGGCACTGAAGCTTTCTTT.

For this clone: Other nucleotide sequences in the sample specify the same CDR3. The chain is built from TRBV7-9 and TRBJ2-3; the D is unclear. V was pared by 5 bases and J by 1 base, with 4 bases between. The CDR3 is 12 residues long. Germline assignment: CDR1 SEHNR and CDR2 FQNEAQ (reference sequence). In DNA form, the CDR3 reads TGTGCCAGCAGCCCGCGCACAGATACGCAGTATTTT. Protein: CASSPRTDTQYF. The complete variable domain, with remaining parts taken from reference TRBV7-9 and TRBJ2-3, reads DTGVSQNPRHKITKRGQNVTFRCDPISEHNRLYWYRQTLGQGPEFLTYFQNEAQLEKSRLLSDRFSAERPKGSFSTLEIQRTEQGDSAMYLCASSPRTDTQYFGPGTRLTVL.

The chain couples TRBV15 to TRBJ2-1; D is undetermined. The germline V gene has CDR1 LNHNV and CDR2 YYDKDF (reference sequence). The CDR3 consists of 14 residues. Trimming took off 1 base at V and 2 bases at J, with 6 bases between the two ends. The DNA for the CDR3 is TGTGCCACCAGCAGAGGGCAGGCCTACAATGAGCAGTTCTTC. It encodes CATSRGQAYNEQFF.